Below are 2 T cell receptor beta chains sequenced from a single sample in a study of shared clonotypes between healthy human individuals. Generated by immunoSEQ multiplex PCR, the TCRdb table keeps only in-frame clones and is missing some. The sample lists 1.6 million or so clones; approximately 98.5% were seen once. Input material: naive CD4+ T cells sorted from blood. This sample's subset: CD45RA+ positively selected. The receptors shown here come from a man under 40 in good health.

The chain uses TRBV6-5 and TRBJ1-5; possibly TRBD1 for D (5 bases). CDR3 size: 15 residues. Germline lookup yields CDR1 MNHEY and CDR2 SVGAGI. V dropped 8 bases and J dropped 4 bases, with 18 bases sitting between them. CDR3 DNA sequence: TGTGCCAGCCGGCCCCGGGGCGACCTAAATCAGCCCCAGCATTTT. This codes for CASRPRGDLNQPQHF.

Of note for this clone: In the same sample, other DNA sequences code for this CDR3. The rearrangement uses TRBV5-1 and TRBJ2-1; no clear D gene. The V end was cut by 0 bases, the J end by 1 base, with 2 bases between. Germline V gives CDR1 SGHRS, CDR2 YFSETQ. CDR3 length: 13 residues. The CDR3 loop reads CASSLASYNEQFF. Written as DNA, the CDR3 is TGCGCCAGCAGCTTGGCATCCTACAATGAGCAGTTCTTC.